These 17 T cell receptor beta chains came from one sample sequenced in a study of quantifying T cell responses using KT2 cells. The overall study: TCR alpha and beta constant-region primers primed reverse transcription of RNA.

Each cDNA got a UMI-containing oligo ligated at its 3' end. An equimolar mix of RC1.1 and RC1.2 primed the beta chain across TRBC1 and TRBC2. TCRdb passed the UMI-ligation and nested PCR reads through MiXCR, listing each CDR3 protein once. Of 30,000 or so distinct CDR3 sequences listed, 7.3% are singletons. Specimen: PBMCs spiked with cells of the T cell clone KT2. The receptors were gathered from a human donor.

The chain employs TRBV5-4 and TRBJ2-7, with 8 bases lining up with TRBD2. Looked up from germline, CDR1 is SGHNT and CDR2 is YYREEE (reference sequence). After removal of 3 bases from V and 0 bases from J, the junction contained 8 bases not matched to a gene. CDR3 length equals 16 residues. CDR3 nucleotides: TGTGCCAGCAGCTATTATGGGCGGGGGGACTCCTACGAGCAGTACTTC. It specifies CASSYYGRGDSYEQYF. Using reference TRBV5-4 and TRBJ2-7 for the parts outside the CDR3, the full variable domain is ETGVTQSPTHLIKTRGQQVTLRCSSQSGHNTVSWYQQALGQGPQFIFQYYREEENGRGNFPPRFSGLQFPNYSSELNVNALELDDSALYLCASSYYGRGDSYEQYFGPGTRLTVT.

This clonotype has ten or more counts. The chain has TRBV2 and TRBJ2-5; 8 bases are shared with TRBD2. This CDR3 has 15 residues. CDR1 SNHLY and CDR2 FYNNEI come from the germline V gene. Trimming removed 8 bases from V and 5 bases from J; junction bases left unmatched: 13. The chain's CDR3 is CASQGLGPGRETQYF. The CDR3 DNA reads as TGTGCCAGCCAGGGACTAGGACCGGGTCGGGAGACCCAGTACTTC. The full variable domain, with the rest looked up from reference TRBV2 and TRBJ2-5, is EPEVTQTPSHQVTQMGQEVILRCVPISNHLYFYWYRQILGQKVEFLVSFYNNEISEKSEIFDDQFSVERPDGSNFTLKIRSTKLEDSAMYFCASQGLGPGRETQYFGPGTRLLVL.

The CDR3 coding sequence is TGTGCCAGCAGACCCTGGGCAGGGGGTGCGAACACTGAAGCTTTCTTT. As protein: CASRPWAGGANTEAFF. V gene TRBV6-5 combines with J gene TRBJ1-1; TRBD1 aligns across 7 bases. J gave up 1 base and V 6 bases, and 11 bases lay outside the gene matches. The CDR3 contains 16 residues. CDR1 and CDR2 (germline): MNHEY, SVGAGI.

This clonotype was recorded a few times. The chain recombines TRBV28 with TRBJ1-5; 8 bases agree with TRBD1. The length of the CDR3 is 17 residues. The V gene's germline CDR1 is MDHEN and CDR2 SYDVKM. V lost 5 bases and J lost 4; bases outside the gene matches: 13. CDR3 nucleotides: TGTGCCAGCAGTACCAAAGGACAGGGCTATTGGAATCAGCCCCAGCATTTT. Translation gives CASSTKGQGYWNQPQHF.

This clonotype was observed at least ten times. The chain carries TRBV20-1 and TRBJ1-5; D possibly corresponds to TRBD1 (5 bases). V was shortened by 2 bases and J by 0 bases, with 8 bases between the two germline ends. The germline gives CDR1 DFQATT, CDR2 SNEGSKA (reference sequence). The CDR3 has 14 residues. The CDR3 DNA reads as TGCAGTGCTAGACCTAGGGGTAGCAATCAGCCCCAGCATTTT. Protein: CSARPRGSNQPQHF.

This clonotype was seen at least ten times. V usage is TRBV4-1 and J usage is TRBJ1-4, with 9 nucleotides matching TRBD1. V was clipped by 0 bases and J by 6 bases; unmatched bases: 11. This CDR3 is built from 18 residues. Germline CDR1 MGHRA, CDR2 YSYEKL. The CDR3 here is CASSQDHLRGQGYEKLFF. The CDR3 coding sequence is TGCGCCAGCAGCCAAGATCATCTTAGAGGACAGGGGTATGAAAAACTGTTTTTT.

This clonotype appeared a few times. This sequence joins TRBV6-5 and TRBJ2-7, with a possible D match to TRBD1 (6 bases). The CDR3 totals 14 residues. Trimming removed 2 bases from V and 5 bases from J, with 13 bases in between. Per the germline V gene, CDR1 is MNHEY and CDR2 is SVGAGI. Here the CDR3 reads CASSYLGRGNEQYF. CDR3 nucleotide sequence: TGTGCCAGCAGTTACCTGGGTAGGGGGAACGAGCAGTACTTC.

This clonotype was recorded at least ten times. The V and J genes are TRBV6-1 and TRBJ1-2; D is possibly TRBD1 (6 bases). CDR3 length: 14 residues. Germline-derived CDR1 and CDR2 are MNHNS and SASEGT. Trimming stripped 4 bases from V and 2 bases from J, with 11 bases between. CDR3 sequence reads: CASSVGGGNYGYTF. The CDR3 DNA is TGTGCCAGCAGTGTTGGGGGCGGCAACTATGGCTACACCTTC.

In its sample, this clonotype was seen many times. This chain connects TRBV28 to TRBJ2-7, with a possible D match to TRBD1 (6 bases). The CDR3 runs 13 residues. The V and J ends lost 6 bases and 4 bases respectively, with 13 bases between them. Germline CDR1 is MDHEN and CDR2 is SYDVKM. Here the CDR3 reads CASSISDSYEQYF. CDR3 DNA sequence: TGTGCCAGCAGCATTTCGGACAGTTACGAGCAGTACTTC.

The sample holds a few counts of this clonotype. The chain employs TRBV7-9 and TRBJ1-6, with 8 bases that match TRBD1. CDR1 SEHNR and CDR2 FQNEAQ come from the germline V gene (reference sequence). Trimming cost V 4 bases and J 5 bases; bases outside gene matches: 4. This CDR3 has 15 residues. The CDR3 is CASSSGTGDNSPLHF. Here the CDR3 DNA reads TGTGCCAGCAGCTCCGGGACAGGTGATAATTCACCCCTCCACTTT. Complete variable domain (other parts from reference TRBV7-9 and TRBJ1-6): DTGVSQNPRHKITKRGQNVTFRCDPISEHNRLYWYRQTLGQGPEFLTYFQNEAQLEKSRLLSDRFSAERPKGSFSTLEIQRTEQGDSAMYLCASSSGTGDNSPLHFGNGTRLTVT.

This clonotype is classed as medium-sized. The chain links TRBV20-1 to TRBJ2-5; D gene unclear. Per the germline V gene, CDR1 is DFQATT and CDR2 is SNEGSKA (reference sequence). This CDR3 spans 13 amino acids. Trimming took off 6 bases at V and 3 bases at J, with 14 bases between the two ends. In nucleotides, the CDR3 is TGCAGTGCCCGTCCAGGATCGGAAGAGACCCAGTACTTC. The encoded protein is CSARPGSEETQYF.

This chain uses TRBV9 with TRBJ2-4, with 10 positions matching TRBD1. CDR1 is SGDLS and CDR2 is YYNGEE in the germline V gene. V shed 4 bases and J 8 bases; nucleotides not matched to a gene: 9. The CDR3 contains 15 residues. CDR3 DNA sequence: TGTGCCAGCAGCCCAGAGGGACAGGGGAGGGACATTCAGTACTTC. It is translated as CASSPEGQGRDIQYF.

This clonotype has just a few counts. The DNA for the CDR3 is TGTGCCAGCACCGGAGGAGGTGTCGACGAGCAGTACTTC. Encoded protein: CASTGGGVDEQYF. This sequence joins TRBV12-3 or TRBV12-4 and TRBJ2-7; perhaps TRBD2 as D (5 bases). This CDR3 has 13 amino acids. With 7 bases removed from V and 5 bases from J, the gap between germline ends came to 15 bases.

The chain combines TRBV7-8 with TRBJ2-3; D unclear. Germline V gene data show CDR1 as SGHVS and CDR2 as FQNEAQ. The V and J ends lost 11 bases and 8 bases respectively, with 23 bases between them. The CDR3 consists of 14 residues. CDR3 residues: CASCPEEIECTQYF. The CDR3 nucleotides are TGTGCCTCTTGTCCTGAGGAAATTGAGTGTACGCAGTATTTT.

Ten or more counts support this clonotype. The rearrangement links TRBV9 to TRBJ1-1; 8 bases align to TRBD1. Germline V gene data show CDR1 as SGDLS and CDR2 as YYNGEE. The CDR3 is 14 amino acids. J gave up 2 bases and V 4 bases, and 4 bases lay outside the gene matches. The CDR3 region is CASSPGQGNTEAFF. CDR3 coding DNA: TGTGCCAGCAGCCCCGGACAGGGAAACACTGAAGCTTTCTTT.

The V call is TRBV6-2 or TRBV6-3, the J call TRBJ2-4; D is possibly TRBD1 (6 bases). Per germline, CDR1 MNHEY and CDR2 SVGEGT. The CDR3 runs 13 residues. Between the trimmed V and J ends, which lost 10 bases and 1 base, there was a span of 11 bases. The CDR3 loop reads CATGDRAKNIQYF. The CDR3 DNA follows: TGTGCCACCGGTGACAGGGCCAAAAACATTCAGTACTTC.

The rearrangement links TRBV7-8 to TRBJ2-1; 11 bases are a match to TRBD2. Germline trimming cut 5 bases from V and 2 bases from J; bases unmatched to any gene: 2. The germline CDR1 and CDR2 sequences are SGHVS and FQNEAQ. CDR3 size: 15 residues. The CDR3: CASSHSGGAYNEQFF. CDR3 nucleotides: TGTGCCAGCAGCCATAGCGGGGGGGCCTACAATGAGCAGTTCTTC.